A selection of T cell receptor beta chains follows, all from one sample in a study of shared clonotypes between healthy human individuals. The method was immunoSEQ multiplex PCR; TCRdb's version includes in-frame clones alone and lacks a portion of them. Counted here are roughly 490,000 clones, 76% occurring once; the ten biggest clones make up 13%. The sequencing input was PBMCs. The receptors stem from a woman between 40 and 50 years old in good health. Some clones in this sample may be carry-over from other donors' samples. The CDR3 runs from the conserved cysteine through the conserved F or W. A D gene is named only where the DNA matches it firmly. Not every row has a clone size; where given, it reads once, few, many or a size class.

J | size | V | D | DNA | CDR3
TRBJ2-5 | . | TRBV11-2 | TRBD2 | TGTGCCAGCAGCTTCCTAGCGGGAGAGACCCAGTACTTC | CASSFLAGETQYF
TRBJ2-2 | . | TRBV5-1 | . | TGCGCCAGCAGCTTGACAGGGTCGCACACCGGGGAGCTGTTTTTT | CASSLTGSHTGELFF
TRBJ2-7 | few | TRBV21-1 | . | TGTGCCAGCAACGGACTAGCGGGAGTCTCCATATACGAGCAGTACTTC | CASNGLAGVSIYEQYF
TRBJ2-7 | . | TRBV28 | . | TGTGCCAGCAGTTTGCCCCGGCGAGGCAGGCGCCTGACTATCTTATACGAGCAGTACTTC | CASSLPRRGRRLTILYEQYF
TRBJ2-3 | . | TRBV5-1 | . | TGCGCCAGCAGCTCCCGGCCAGGGGCTAGCACAGATACGCAGTATTTT | CASSSRPGASTDTQYF
TRBJ2-1 | . | TRBV28 | . | TGTGCCAGCAGTTGGGTAAACTCCTACAATGAGCAGTTCTTC | CASSWVNSYNEQFF
TRBJ1-2 | . | TRBV5-4 | . | TGTGCCAGCAGCCCCGCCCCCGGGGAGGTCTATGGCTACACCTTC | CASSPAPGEVYGYTF
TRBJ1-1 | . | TRBV7-2 | . | TGTGCCAGCAGCCCGAACTTAGGCAACACTGAAGCTTTCTTT | CASSPNLGNTEAFF
TRBJ2-7 | . | TRBV21-1 | . | TGTGCCAGCAGCATGACTAGCGGGAGTATGTCCTACGAGCAGTACTTC | CASSMTSGSMSYEQYF
TRBJ2-7 | . | TRBV2 | . | TGTGCCAGCCTGGGCCCCCCTGGCTCCGAGCAGTACTTC | CASLGPPGSEQYF